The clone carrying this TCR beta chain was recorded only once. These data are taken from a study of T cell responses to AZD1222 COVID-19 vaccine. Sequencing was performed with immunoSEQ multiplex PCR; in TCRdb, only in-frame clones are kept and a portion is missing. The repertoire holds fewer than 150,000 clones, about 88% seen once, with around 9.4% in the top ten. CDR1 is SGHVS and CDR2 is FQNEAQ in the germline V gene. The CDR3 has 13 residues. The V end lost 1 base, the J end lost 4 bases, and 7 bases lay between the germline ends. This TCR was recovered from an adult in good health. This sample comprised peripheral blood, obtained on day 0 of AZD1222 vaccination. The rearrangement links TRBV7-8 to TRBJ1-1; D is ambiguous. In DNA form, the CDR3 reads TGTGCCAGCAGCTTAGATTGGGGCACTGAAGCTTTCTTT. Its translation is CASSLDWGTEAFF.